The present T cell receptor beta chain was sequenced within a study of OX40 agonist ivuxolimab in advanced cancers. Study-level background: Melanoma, hepatocellular carcinoma, head and neck or renal cell cancer occurred in dose-escalation patients.

Regarding this clone: Its antigen is currently unknown.

Study-wide results and caveats: Fewer expanded clones were found on average in CD4+ than in CD8+ T cells. At 0.1 to 3.0 mg/kg and by week 6, CD4+ and CD8+ T cells in the blood had expanded clonally.

Germline loops: CDR1 SGHRS, CDR2 YFSETQ. The CDR3 spans 15 residues. V was clipped by 4 bases and J by 6 bases; unmatched bases: 9. Clones were read by immunoSEQ multiplex PCR, and TCRdb kept only the in-frame ones, dropping some. The repertoire holds 50,000 to 60,000 clones, roughly 90% seen once, with about 5.1% in the top ten. The cohort excluded patients with autoimmune disease history or systemic immunosuppression. The chain links TRBV5-1 to TRBJ1-5; 8 bases are a match to TRBD1. Here the sequenced sample was CD4+ or CD8+ T cells sorted from blood, taken in a trial of the OX40 agonist ivuxolimab. This clonotype originated in an adult with an advanced solid tumor such as melanoma, head and neck, liver or kidney cancer. CDR3 sequence reads: CASSPGTGEGQPQHF. CDR3 in DNA: TGCGCCAGCAGCCCCGGGACAGGAGAGGGTCAGCCCCAGCATTTT.